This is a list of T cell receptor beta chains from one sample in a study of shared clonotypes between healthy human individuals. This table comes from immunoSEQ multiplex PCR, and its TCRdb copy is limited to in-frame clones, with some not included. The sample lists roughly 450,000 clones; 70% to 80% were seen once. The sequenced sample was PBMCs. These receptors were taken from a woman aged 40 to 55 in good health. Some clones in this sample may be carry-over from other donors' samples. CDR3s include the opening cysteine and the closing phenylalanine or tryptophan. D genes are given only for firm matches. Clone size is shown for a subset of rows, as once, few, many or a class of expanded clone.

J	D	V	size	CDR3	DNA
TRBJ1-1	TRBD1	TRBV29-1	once	CSGGQGGTEAFF	TGCAGCGGGGGACAGGGGGGCACTGAAGCTTTCTTT
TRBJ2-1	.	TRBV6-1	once	CASSFGGQTNNEQFF	TGTGCCAGCAGTTTTGGCGGACAGACCAACAATGAGCAGTTCTTC
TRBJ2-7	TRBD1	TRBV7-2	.	CASSYPGQGYEQYF	TGTGCCAGCAGCTATCCGGGACAGGGCTACGAGCAGTACTTC
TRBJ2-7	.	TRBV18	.	CASSPPGAREIGEQYF	TGTGCCAGCTCACCACCGGGGGCGAGGGAGATAGGCGAGCAGTACTTT
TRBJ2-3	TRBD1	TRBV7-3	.	CASSKTGGYTDTQYF	TGTGCCAGCAGTAAGACAGGGGGCTACACAGATACGCAGTATTTT
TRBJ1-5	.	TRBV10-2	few	CASGLEAGYNQPQHF	TGCGCCAGCGGGTTAGAGGCAGGGTACAATCAGCCCCAGCATTTT
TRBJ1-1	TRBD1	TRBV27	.	CASSLTGGNTEAFF	TGTGCCAGCAGTTTGACAGGGGGGAACACTGAAGCTTTCTTT
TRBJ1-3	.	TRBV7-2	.	CASTYSGNTIYF	TGTGCCAGCACTTACTCTGGAAACACCATATATTTT
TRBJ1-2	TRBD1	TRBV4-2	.	CASSQDTGQVYGYTF	TGTGCCAGCAGCCAAGATACGGGACAGGTATATGGCTACACCTTC
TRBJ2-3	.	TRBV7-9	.	CASSFSGSPDTQYF	TGTGCCAGCAGCTTTAGTGGGAGTCCAGATACGCAGTATTTT
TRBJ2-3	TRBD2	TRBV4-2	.	CASSQLAGGTDTQYF	TGTGCCAGCAGCCAACTAGCGGGAGGGACAGATACGCAGTATTTT
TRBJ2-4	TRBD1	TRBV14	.	CASSPTGTDKNIQYF	TGTGCCAGCAGTCCTACCGGGACAGACAAAAACATTCAGTACTTC
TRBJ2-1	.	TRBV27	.	CASSPNRDNEQFF	TGTGCCAGCAGTCCAAACAGGGACAATGAGCAGTTCTTC
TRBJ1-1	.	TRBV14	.	CASSQFLRTEAFF	TGTGCCAGCAGCCAATTTCTGCGCACTGAAGCTTTCTTT
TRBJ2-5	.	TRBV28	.	CASSFGRQETQYF	TGTGCCAGCAGTTTCGGCAGACAAGAGACCCAGTACTTC
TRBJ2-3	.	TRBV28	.	CASSSADTQYF	TGTGCCAGCAGTTCCGCAGATACGCAGTATTTT
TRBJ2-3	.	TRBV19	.	CASSIDPHTDTQYF	TGTGCCAGTAGTATTGACCCACACACAGATACGCAGTATTTT
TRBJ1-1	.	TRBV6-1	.	CASSPGMNTEAFF	TGTGCCAGCAGTCCGGGCATGAACACTGAAGCTTTCTTT
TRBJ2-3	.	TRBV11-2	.	CASSLDLDLPTRGGVRMQYF	TGTGCCAGCAGCTTAGACCTAGATTTGCCAACCCGGGGCGGAGTCCGTATGCAGTATTTT
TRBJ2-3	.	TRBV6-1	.	CASLTRGIDTQYF	TGTGCCAGCCTAACTCGGGGGATAGATACGCAGTATTTT
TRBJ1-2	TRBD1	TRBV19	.	CASKPTGAGYGYTF	TGTGCCAGTAAACCGACAGGGGCTGGCTATGGCTACACCTTC
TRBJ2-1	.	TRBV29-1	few	CSAQKWGWGDNEQFF	TGCAGCGCCCAGAAGTGGGGCTGGGGGGACAATGAGCAGTTCTTC
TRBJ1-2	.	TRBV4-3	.	CASSQDFSLGGVRGYTF	TGCGCCAGCAGCCAAGATTTCTCCCTTGGGGGGGTTAGGGGCTACACCTTC
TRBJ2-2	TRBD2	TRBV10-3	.	CATIPAAGGGTGELFF	TGTGCCACGATCCCAGCGGCGGGAGGAGGAACCGGGGAGCTGTTTTTT
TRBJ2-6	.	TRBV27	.	CASSFGTGANVLTF	TGTGCCAGCAGTTTTGGGACTGGGGCCAACGTCCTGACTTTC
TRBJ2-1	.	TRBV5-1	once	CASSLGGTSYNEQFF	TGCGCCAGCAGCTTGGGCGGGACCTCCTACAATGAGCAGTTCTTC
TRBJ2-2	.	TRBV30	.	CAWSTSGSQFDTGELFF	TGTGCCTGGAGTACCTCGGGGAGTCAATTTGACACCGGGGAGCTGTTTTTT
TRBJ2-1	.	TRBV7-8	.	CASSTGGNEQFF	TGTGCCAGCAGCACCGGGGGCAATGAGCAGTTCTTC
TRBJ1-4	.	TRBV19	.	CASSMPAGAATNEKLFF	TGTGCCAGTAGTATGCCAGCAGGAGCAGCAACTAATGAAAAACTGTTTTTT
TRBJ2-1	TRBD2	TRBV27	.	CASSFSEREKQFF	TGTGCCAGCAGTTTTTCTGAGCGGGAAAAGCAGTTCTTC
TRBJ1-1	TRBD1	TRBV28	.	CASSVDRANTEAFF	TGTGCCAGCAGTGTGGACAGGGCGAACACTGAAGCTTTCTTT
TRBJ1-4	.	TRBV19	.	CASSYAGLTEKLFF	TGTGCCAGTAGTTACGCGGGACTGACGGAAAAACTGTTTTTT
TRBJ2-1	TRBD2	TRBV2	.	CASSAGTSPYNEQFF	TGTGCCAGCAGTGCCGGGACTAGCCCGTACAATGAGCAGTTCTTC
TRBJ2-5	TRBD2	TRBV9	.	CASSVGVAGGQETQYF	TGTGCCAGCAGCGTAGGCGTAGCGGGAGGGCAAGAGACCCAGTACTTC
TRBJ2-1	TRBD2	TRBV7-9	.	CASSPKGLAGEYSYNEQFF	TGTGCCAGCAGCCCTAAAGGACTAGCGGGAGAGTATTCCTACAATGAGCAGTTCTTC
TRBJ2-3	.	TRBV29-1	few	CSVETSADTQYF	TGCAGCGTCGAGACTAGTGCAGATACGCAGTATTTT
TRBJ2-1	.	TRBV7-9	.	CASSLGGMGSYNEQFF	TGTGCCAGCAGCTTAGGGGGGATGGGCTCCTACAATGAGCAGTTCTTC
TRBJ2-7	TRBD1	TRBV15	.	CATSSATGGYEQYF	TGTGCCACCAGCAGTGCGACAGGGGGGTACGAGCAGTACTTC
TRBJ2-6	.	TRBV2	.	CASSEQGTPSGANVLTF	TGTGCCAGCAGTGAGCAGGGAACTCCCTCTGGGGCCAACGTCCTGACTTTC
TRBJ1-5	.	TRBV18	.	CASSPRPEGNQPQHF	TGTGCCAGCTCACCTCGACCGGAAGGCAATCAGCCCCAGCATTTT
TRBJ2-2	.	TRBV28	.	CASSLLQGLNTGELFF	TGTGCCAGCAGTTTATTACAGGGCCTAAACACCGGGGAGCTGTTTTTT
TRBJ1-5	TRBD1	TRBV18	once	CASSLAGGGSNQPQHF	TGTGCCAGCTCACTAGCAGGGGGCGGAAGCAATCAGCCCCAGCATTTT
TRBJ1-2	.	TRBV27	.	CASRHDRTDGYTF	TGTGCCAGCAGGCACGATAGGACAGATGGCTACACCTTC
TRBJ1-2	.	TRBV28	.	CASSLGGDYGYTF	TGTGCCAGCAGTTTGGGAGGGGACTATGGCTACACCTTC
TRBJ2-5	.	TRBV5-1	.	CASSPDGQETQYF	TGCGCCAGCAGCCCGGACGGTCAAGAGACCCAGTACTTC
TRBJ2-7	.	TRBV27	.	CASRYGPGYEQYF	TGTGCCAGCAGATACGGCCCGGGTTACGAGCAGTACTTC
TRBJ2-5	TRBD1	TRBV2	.	CASSVDRGSQETQYF	TGTGCCAGCAGTGTCGACAGGGGGTCCCAAGAGACCCAGTACTTC
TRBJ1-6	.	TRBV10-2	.	CASSESFFSSYNSPLHF	TGCGCCAGCAGTGAGTCGTTCTTTAGCTCCTATAATTCACCCCTCCACTTT
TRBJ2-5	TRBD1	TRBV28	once	CASSFSSRGFRETQYF	TGTGCCAGCAGTTTCTCTTCCAGGGGGTTTCGGGAGACCCAGTACTTC
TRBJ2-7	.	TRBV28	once	CASSLGRGYEQYF	TGTGCCAGCAGTTTGGGCAGGGGCTACGAGCAGTACTTC
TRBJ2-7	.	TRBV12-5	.	CASGFSSYEQYF	TGTGCTAGTGGTTTTAGCTCCTACGAGCAGTACTTC
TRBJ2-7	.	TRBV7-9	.	CASSLRGSYEQYF	TGTGCCAGCAGCCTCCGGGGCTCCTACGAGCAGTACTTC
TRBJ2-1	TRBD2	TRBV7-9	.	CASSQLAGGRGDEQFF	TGTGCCAGCAGCCAACTAGCGGGAGGCCGGGGGGATGAGCAGTTCTTC
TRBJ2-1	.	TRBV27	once	CASSFGYNEQFF	TGTGCCAGCAGTTTTGGGTACAATGAGCAGTTCTTC
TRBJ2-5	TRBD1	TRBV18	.	CASSPMAGGQETQYF	TGTGCCAGCTCACCAATGGCAGGGGGCCAAGAGACCCAGTACTTC
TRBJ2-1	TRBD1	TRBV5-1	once	CASSPARQGPYNEQFF	TGCGCCAGCAGCCCCGCCAGACAGGGGCCCTACAATGAGCAGTTCTTC
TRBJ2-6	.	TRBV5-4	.	CASSLFSRSGANVLTF	TGTGCCAGCAGCTTGTTTTCGCGGTCTGGGGCCAACGTCCTGACTTTC